This T cell receptor beta chain originates from a study of blood T cell repertoires in COVID-19. Germline V gives CDR1 LNHDA, CDR2 SQIVND (reference sequence). Trimming removed 5 bases at V and 4 bases at J, with 17 bases between. CDR3 size: 16 residues. TCRdb's table, derived via immunoSEQ multiplex PCR, lists solely in-frame clones and lacks some. The sample carries over 200,000 clones, 80% to 90% recorded once. J is TRBJ1-4 and V is TRBV19; D gene uncertain. What was sequenced was PBMCs or T cells enriched from blood (not recorded which). This receptor was identified in a man between 18 and 35 years old who had recovered from COVID-19. The CDR3 DNA follows: TGTGCCAGTAGTGATCTGGGGAGGACGGGTAATGAAAAACTGTTTTTT. Amino acid sequence: CASSDLGRTGNEKLFF. Drawing the rest from reference TRBV19 and TRBJ1-4, the complete variable domain is DGGITQSPKYLFRKEGQNVTLSCEQNLNHDAMYWYRQDPGQGLRLIYYSQIVNDFQKGDIAEGYSVSREKKESFPLTVTSAQKNPTAFYLCASSDLGRTGNEKLFFGSGTQLSVL.